Below are 22 T cell receptor beta chains sequenced from a single sample in a study of CD8 T cells in ankylosing spondylitis. Study-level points and caveats: For ankylosing spondylitis blood, a TCR beta motif of several highly homologous variants appeared characteristic.

MiXCR, run by TCRdb on the 5' RACE reads, gives a single entry per CDR3 protein. Among 200,000 to 250,000 distinct CDR3 sequences listed, 6% to 8% were seen once. Which antigens these TCRs recognize remains unknown. Sequenced material: blood, either unsorted or a sorted T cell fraction (not recorded which). The receptors come from a male donor with ankylosing spondylitis.

This clonotype came up many times. This chain connects TRBV11-2 to TRBJ2-3; 7 bases match TRBD1. The V and J ends lost 6 bases and 5 bases, in that order; junction bases with no gene match: 8. Germline loops: CDR1 SGHAT, CDR2 FQNNGV. The CDR3 runs to 14 residues. CDR3 protein: CASRTSGGQDTQYF. As DNA, the CDR3 is TGTGCCAGCAGAACCTCAGGGGGACAAGATACGCAGTATTTT. Full variable domain (rest looked up from reference TRBV11-2 and TRBJ2-3): EAGVAQSPRYKIIEKRQSVAFWCNPISGHATLYWYQQILGQGPKLLIQFQNNGVVDDSQLPKDRFSAERLKGVDSTLKIQPAKLEDSAVYLCASRTSGGQDTQYFGPGTRLTVL.

This clonotype was recorded many times. The chain couples TRBV29-1 to TRBJ2-5, with TRBD1 identical over 12 bases. J gave up 5 bases and V 0 bases, and 7 bases lay outside the gene matches. In germline, CDR1 is SQVTM, CDR2 ANQGSEA. The CDR3 contains 16 residues. CDR3 in amino acids: CSVEDGDRGLGETQYF. DNA of the CDR3: TGCAGCGTTGAAGACGGGGACAGGGGGCTAGGTGAGACCCAGTACTTC.

This clonotype was recorded at least ten times. The rearrangement uses TRBV4-3 and TRBJ2-5, with D perhaps matching TRBD1 (6 bases). The germline gives CDR1 LGHNA, CDR2 YSLEER. Trimming stripped 2 bases from V and 5 bases from J, with 21 bases between. The CDR3 consists of 17 residues. DNA for the CDR3: TGCGCCAGCAGCCAAACTTGGACAGCCGACTTTGGCGAGACCCAGTACTTC. Its translation is CASSQTWTADFGETQYF.

The chain has TRBV19 and TRBJ1-1; no clear D. The ends were cut back, 3 bases at V and 2 bases at J, with 7 bases in the middle. The CDR3 length is 13 residues. Germline V gives CDR1 LNHDA, CDR2 SQIVND (reference sequence). The CDR3 region is CASSIRQNTEAFF. CDR3 nucleotide sequence: TGTGCCAGTAGTATTCGACAAAACACTGAAGCTTTCTTT.

This clonotype has more than one count but fewer than ten. This sequence joins TRBV9 and TRBJ2-7; D remains ambiguous. Trimming took 0 bases from V and 5 from J, leaving 9 bases between them. The CDR3 has 13 amino acids. CDR1 SGDLS and CDR2 YYNGEE come from the germline V gene. This CDR3 reads CASSVDLGNEQYF. The CDR3 nucleotides are TGTGCCAGCAGCGTAGATCTGGGAAACGAGCAGTACTTC. Full variable domain (outside the CDR3, taken from reference TRBV9 and TRBJ2-7): DSGVTQTPKHLITATGQRVTLRCSPRSGDLSVYWYQQSLDQGLQFLIQYYNGEERAKGNILERFSAQQFPDLHSELNLSSLELGDSALYFCASSVDLGNEQYFGPGTRLTVT.

This clonotype was recorded many times. V is TRBV12-3 or TRBV12-4 and J is TRBJ1-4, with D perhaps TRBD1 (6 bases). Trimming pared 6 bases from V and 11 bases from J, leaving 19 bases between. The CDR3 is 14 amino acids. CDR3 amino acids: CASSQGTGLVKLFF. In DNA, the CDR3 is TGTGCCAGCAGCCAGGGGACCGGTTTAGTGAAACTGTTTTTT.

This clonotype showed up many times. The chain employs TRBV12-3 or TRBV12-4 and TRBJ2-2; 9 nucleotides agree with TRBD2. J was trimmed by 2 bases and V by 10 bases; bases with no gene match: 8. The CDR3 contains 15 residues. The CDR3 region has the DNA TGTGCCATTCACGGACTAGCGAGAAACACCGGGGAGCTGTTTTTT. Amino acid sequence: CAIHGLARNTGELFF.

This clonotype was counted many times. V is TRBV4-3 and J is TRBJ1-1, with unresolved D. The CDR3 extends over 14 amino acids. Germline assignment: CDR1 LGHNA and CDR2 YSLEER. V dropped 2 bases and J dropped 7 bases, with 14 bases sitting between them. The chain's CDR3 is CASSQFDGEFEAFF. CDR3 nucleotide sequence: TGCGCCAGCAGCCAATTCGATGGGGAGTTTGAAGCTTTCTTT.

At least ten counts were recorded for this clonotype. This sequence joins TRBV29-1 and TRBJ1-2; no clear D. This CDR3 comprises 13 residues. Germline V gene sequence: CDR1 SQVTM, CDR2 ANQGSEA. Trimming left V 0 bases short and J 2 bases short, with 7 bases between. CDR3: CSVEDPRNYGYTF. The CDR3 DNA sequence: TGCAGCGTTGAAGATCCCAGAAACTATGGCTACACCTTC.

In this sample, this clonotype turned up many times. V gene TRBV10-3 combines with J gene TRBJ2-3; 9 bases map to TRBD2. The germline V gene has CDR1 ENHRY and CDR2 SYGVKD. This CDR3 has 14 amino acids. V shed 8 bases, J shed 3 bases, and the junction held 6 bases outside the gene matches. The CDR3 DNA reads TGTGCCATCGGCGCGGGGGGGCCTACAGATACGCAGTATTTT. Translation gives CAIGAGGPTDTQYF.

This clonotype came up many times. The rearrangement joins TRBV4-3 to TRBJ1-4; D ambiguous. CDR1 is LGHNA and CDR2 is YSLEER in the germline V gene. V gave up 2 bases and J gave up 5 bases, with 12 bases separating them. The CDR3 runs 15 residues. The CDR3 DNA sequence: TGCGCCAGCAGCCAACTCGGACGGCCAAATGAAAAACTGTTTTTT. Protein product: CASSQLGRPNEKLFF.

This clonotype was picked up many times. V is TRBV12-3 or TRBV12-4 and J is TRBJ2-3; D may be TRBD2 (6 bases). The V and J ends lost 7 bases and 0 bases respectively, with 14 bases between them. CDR3 length: 15 residues. CDR3 nucleotides: TGTGCCAGCACCCCCCGGGAGTCTAGCACAGATACGCAGTATTTT. This encodes CASTPRESSTDTQYF.

The chain employs TRBV10-3 and TRBJ2-7; 8 nucleotides match TRBD1. Trimming removed 6 bases from V and 0 bases from J; junction bases left unmatched: 10. Looked up from germline, CDR1 is ENHRY and CDR2 is SYGVKD. This CDR3 is 16 amino acids long. In nucleotides, the CDR3 is TGTGCCATCAGCTATGACAGGGGTGTACTCTCCTACGAGCAGTACTTC. It is translated as CAISYDRGVLSYEQYF.

This chain joins TRBV11-3 and TRBJ1-2; D gene unclear. This CDR3 has 13 amino acids. V lost 7 bases and J lost 2, with 11 bases in between. CDR1 and CDR2 from the germline V gene are SGHNT and YENEEA. The CDR3 region is CASTPGGNYGYTF. Here the CDR3 DNA reads TGTGCCAGCACCCCGGGCGGAAACTATGGCTACACCTTC.

This clonotype was counted a few times. The chain is built from TRBV24-1 and TRBJ2-1, with D hard to call. Trimming removed 5 bases from V and 12 bases from J, with 19 bases in between. CDR1 KGHDR and CDR2 SFDVKD come from the germline V gene. The CDR3 is 14 residues long. The CDR3 DNA follows: TGTGCCACCAGTGTTCGCAGTCATAGAGTGGGGCAGTTCTTC. Translating it yields CATSVRSHRVGQFF.

The CDR3 coding sequence is TGTGCCAGCAGCAAAGCGGACAGGGCTGGCTCCTACGAGCAGTACTTC. Its protein is CASSKADRAGSYEQYF. The chain employs TRBV7-8 and TRBJ2-7, with 8 bases aligning to TRBD1. The trim removed 5 bases at V and 0 bases at J, leaving 9 bases unmatched. This CDR3 has 16 residues. The germline gives CDR1 SGHVS, CDR2 FQNEAQ. Filled out from reference TRBV7-8 and TRBJ2-7, the complete variable domain reads GAGVSQSPRYKVAKRGQDVALRCDPISGHVSLFWYQQALGQGPEFLTYFQNEAQLDKSGLPSDRFFAERPEGSVSTLKIQRTQQEDSAVYLCASSKADRAGSYEQYFGPGTRLTVT.

This clonotype was found many times. The chain recombines TRBV27 with TRBJ2-7; 8 bases are shared with TRBD1. This CDR3 has 16 residues. V gave up 1 base and J gave up 2 bases; unmatched junction bases: 7. Germline V gene lookup returns CDR1 MNHEY and CDR2 SMNVEV (reference sequence). CDR3 nucleotides: TGTGCCAGCAGTTTATTTTGGCGGACAGGGCCCTACGAGCAGTACTTC. Encoded protein: CASSLFWRTGPYEQYF.

This clonotype was picked up many times. The J gene is TRBJ2-1, the V gene TRBV29-1; 12 nucleotides agree with TRBD2. After removal of 7 bases from V and 2 bases from J, the junction contained 9 bases not matched to a gene. The V gene's germline CDR1 is SQVTM and CDR2 ANQGSEA. The CDR3 sequence is 16 residues long. CDR3 nucleotide sequence: TGCAGCGGGGCTAGCGGGGGGGCTTCGGCCTACAATGAGCAGTTCTTC. Translated, it gives CSGASGGASAYNEQFF.

This clonotype was seen only a few times. This chain uses TRBV11-2 with TRBJ2-7; tentatively, D is TRBD1 (5 bases). Germline V lookup: CDR1 SGHAT, CDR2 FQNNGV. Trimming took 0 bases from V and 0 from J, leaving 9 bases between them. The CDR3 contains 15 residues. The CDR3 DNA reads as TGTGCCAGCAGCTTAGATCCAGGGAACTCCTACGAGCAGTACTTC. Its translation: CASSLDPGNSYEQYF. The full variable domain, its missing parts supplied by reference TRBV11-2 and TRBJ2-7, is EAGVAQSPRYKIIEKRQSVAFWCNPISGHATLYWYQQILGQGPKLLIQFQNNGVVDDSQLPKDRFSAERLKGVDSTLKIQPAKLEDSAVYLCASSLDPGNSYEQYFGPGTRLTVT.

This clonotype was observed many times. V and J are TRBV9 and TRBJ1-1, with 7 bases matching TRBD1. V trimming: 1 base; J trimming: 1 base; junction bases outside the gene matches: 1. From germline, CDR1 is SGDLS and CDR2 YYNGEE. The CDR3 is 14 amino acids. The CDR3 nucleotides are TGTGCCAGCAGCGTACAGGGGGAGAACACTGAAGCTTTCTTT. It specifies CASSVQGENTEAFF.

This clonotype was found many times. This rearrangement joins TRBV9 to TRBJ1-3, with a weak D call TRBD1 (6 bases). The germline V and J ends were trimmed by 2 bases and 4 bases, with 13 bases remaining between them. This CDR3 has 15 amino acids. Per germline, CDR1 SGDLS and CDR2 YYNGEE. CDR3 nucleotide sequence: TGTGCCAGCAGCGTTTCAGGGGCACTGGGAAACACCATATATTTT. This codes for CASSVSGALGNTIYF.

This clonotype came up many times. The chain employs TRBV30 and TRBJ2-5; 13 bases are shared with TRBD2. Germline loops: CDR1 GTSNPN, CDR2 SVGIG (reference sequence). V shed 2 bases and J 0 bases; nucleotides not matched to a gene: 9. The CDR3 runs 18 residues. CDR3 residues: CAWSWGGLAGLHQETQYF. The CDR3 nucleotides are TGTGCCTGGAGTTGGGGGGGACTAGCGGGGCTCCACCAAGAGACCCAGTACTTC.